This TCR beta chain was recovered during a study of blood T cell repertoires in COVID-19. Study as a whole: Some COVID-19 samples were acute and others convalescent; all came from the United States, Italy and Spain.

This CDR3 contains 15 residues. Germline V gene data show CDR1 as MGHRA and CDR2 as YSYEKL. V was pared by 3 bases and J by 13 bases, with 15 bases of the junction left unmatched. The authors' processing: Nucleated cell number was recorded as an estimate derived from reference gene primer amplification. Libraries were prepared by immunoSEQ multiplex PCR; TCRdb keeps only in-frame clonotypes and omits some of them. V and J calls and clone size follow that table, whereas D and trimming were derived from the DNA. The sample holds under 150,000 clones; around nine tenths are singletons and the top ten take about 11%.

Sequencing was done on a sample of peripheral blood. The chain links TRBV4-1 to TRBJ2-7; TRBD2 aligns across 10 bases. The source of this sequence is a man in his fifties or sixties with active or convalescent COVID-19. The CDR3 DNA is TGCGCCAGCAGCCAGTTAAAGGAGAGCGGGAGGGCCATCTACTTC. It is translated as CASSQLKESGRAIYF.